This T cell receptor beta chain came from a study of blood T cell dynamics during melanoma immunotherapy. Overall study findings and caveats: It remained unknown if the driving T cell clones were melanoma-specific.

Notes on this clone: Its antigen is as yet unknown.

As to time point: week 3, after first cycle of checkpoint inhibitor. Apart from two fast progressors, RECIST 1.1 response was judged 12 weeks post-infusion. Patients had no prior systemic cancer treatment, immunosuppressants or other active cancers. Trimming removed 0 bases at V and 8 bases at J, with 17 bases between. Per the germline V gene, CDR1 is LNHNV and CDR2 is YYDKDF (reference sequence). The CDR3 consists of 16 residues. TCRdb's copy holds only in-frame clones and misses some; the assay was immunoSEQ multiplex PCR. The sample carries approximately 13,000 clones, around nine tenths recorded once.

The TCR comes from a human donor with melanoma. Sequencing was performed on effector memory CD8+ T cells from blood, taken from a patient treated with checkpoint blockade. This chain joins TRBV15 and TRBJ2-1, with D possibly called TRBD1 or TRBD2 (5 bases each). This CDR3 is CATSRDPRDLEDEQFF. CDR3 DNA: TGTGCCACCAGCAGAGATCCCCGGGACCTGGAGGATGAGCAGTTCTTC.